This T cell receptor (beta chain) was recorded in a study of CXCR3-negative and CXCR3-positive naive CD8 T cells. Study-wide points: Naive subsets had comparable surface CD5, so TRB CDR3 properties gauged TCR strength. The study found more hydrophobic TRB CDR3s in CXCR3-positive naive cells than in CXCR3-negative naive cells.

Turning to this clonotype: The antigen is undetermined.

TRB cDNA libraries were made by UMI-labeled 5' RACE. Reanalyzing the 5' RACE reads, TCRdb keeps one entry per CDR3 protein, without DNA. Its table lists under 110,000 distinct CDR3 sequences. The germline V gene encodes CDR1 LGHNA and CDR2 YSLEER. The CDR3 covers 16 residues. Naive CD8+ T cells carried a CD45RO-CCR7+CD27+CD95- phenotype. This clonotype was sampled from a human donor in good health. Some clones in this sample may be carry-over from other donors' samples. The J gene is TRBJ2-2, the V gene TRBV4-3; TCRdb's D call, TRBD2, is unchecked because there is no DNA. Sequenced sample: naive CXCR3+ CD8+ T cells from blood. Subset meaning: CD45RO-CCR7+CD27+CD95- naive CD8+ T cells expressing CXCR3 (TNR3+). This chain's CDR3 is CASSQGLAGATGELFF.